What follows describes a single T cell receptor (beta chain). Its antigen is currently unknown. Germline V lookup: CDR1 SNHLY, CDR2 FYNNEI. V was pared by 3 bases and J by 7 bases, with 8 bases of the junction left unmatched. The CDR3 runs to 15 residues. The libraries were made with immunoSEQ v3.0 at survey level. The method was immunoSEQ multiplex PCR; TCRdb's version includes in-frame clones alone and lacks a portion of them. Altogether about 34,000 clones are present, around 94% being singletons, with the ten largest covering 3% to 4%. This entry belongs to a study of long-term antiretroviral therapy in people with HIV. Study results and limitations: Data on ART adherence, viral resistance or therapy changes were unavailable. Repertoires with HIV possessed tighter CDR3 length spans than those of controls.

The chain has TRBV2 and TRBJ2-1, with TRBD1 identical over 8 bases. Material: unsorted PBMCs, obtained more than 5 years after starting antiretroviral therapy. The receptor's source is a woman aged 45-65 years with HIV. CDR3 sequence: CASSEDRETGNEQFF. CDR3 DNA: TGTGCCAGCAGTGAGGACAGGGAAACGGGTAATGAGCAGTTCTTC.